Below, one TCR beta chain is given with its context. This sample was taken from a study of T cells after yellow fever vaccination. UMIs were added to TCR cDNA along with a universal primer site when it was made by 5'RACE template switching. TCRdb ran MiXCR on the 5' RACE reads and lists one entry per CDR3 protein. In the table there are under 600,000 distinct CDR3 sequences, 21% of which are singletons. V lost 1 base and J 2 bases, leaving 8 bases between the germline ends. This CDR3 spans 13 amino acids. In germline, CDR1 is DFQATT, CDR2 SNEGSKA (reference sequence). The sample consisted of PBMCs, taken 20 to 25 days after the first yellow fever vaccination. The chain combines TRBV20-1 with TRBJ1-2; D is unclear. This TCR was recovered from a man aged 18 to 35 who received the YFV17D yellow fever vaccine. DNA of the CDR3: TGCAGTGCTAGAGTGGCAACAAACTATGGCTACACCTTC. The encoded protein is CSARVATNYGYTF.